This T cell receptor beta chain is drawn from a study of T cell repertoires in cytomegalovirus infection. Looking at the study overall: Alongside well-studied HLA-B-restricted CMV epitopes, recently identified HLA-C-restricted CMV epitopes were also used. Indications of both CMV infection and matching HLA type were provided by public TCR beta signatures.

Worth noting for this clonotype: Antigen unknown.

TCRdb independently ran MiXCR on the reads; one entry per CDR3 protein. Of some 920,000 distinct CDR3 sequences listed, more than 25% are singletons. General study findings and limits: In two of eight donors, the top clonotype was HLA-C-restricted CMV-specific.

Germline V CDR1 and CDR2: LGHDT, YNNKEL (reference sequence). The CDR3 extends over 17 amino acids. V was pared by 1 base and J by 1 base, with 14 bases between. The chain links TRBV3-1 to TRBJ2-1; D is perhaps TRBD1 (5 bases). The sequences come from cultured CD8+ T cells from PBMCs, collected from culture after CMV antigen stimulation. The clonotype was recovered from a human donor in good health (CMV status not recorded). Some clones in this sample may be carry-over from other donors' samples. The CDR3 nucleotides are TGTGCCAGCAGCCAAGCTGTGGCAGGGTCATCCTACAATGAGCAGTTCTTC. Its protein product is CASSQAVAGSSYNEQFF.